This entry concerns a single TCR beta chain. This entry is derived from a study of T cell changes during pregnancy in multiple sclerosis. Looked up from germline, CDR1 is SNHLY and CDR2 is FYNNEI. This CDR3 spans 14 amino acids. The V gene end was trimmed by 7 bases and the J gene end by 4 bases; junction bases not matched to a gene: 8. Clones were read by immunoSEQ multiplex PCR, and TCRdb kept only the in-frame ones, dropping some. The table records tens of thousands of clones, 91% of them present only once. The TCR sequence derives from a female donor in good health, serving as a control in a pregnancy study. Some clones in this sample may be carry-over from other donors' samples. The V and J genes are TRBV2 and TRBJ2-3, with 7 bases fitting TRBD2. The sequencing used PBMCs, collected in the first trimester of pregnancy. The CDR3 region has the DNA TGTGCCAGCAAAACGGGAGGAATCGCAGATACGCAGTATTTT. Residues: CASKTGGIADTQYF.